This section outlines one T cell receptor (beta chain) sequence together with its context. In the authors' methods: Amplification with reference gene primers provided the estimates of nucleated cell counts. Only in-frame clones appear in the TCRdb table, and some are missing; sequencing was by immunoSEQ multiplex PCR. That table gives V, J and clone size, and the DNA gave D and trimming. Here the sample spans almost 400,000 clones, roughly 90% being singletons. The data belong to a study of blood T cell repertoires in COVID-19. On the study more broadly: Sample material is recorded as cDNA or gDNA derived from T cells, B-cell-depleted T cells, or PBMCs.

The participants were between roughly 18 and 89 years old and came from about two dozen US areas. The CDR3 sequence is 15 residues long. J lost 6 bases, V lost 1 base, and 8 bases had no gene match. CDR1 SGHTA and CDR2 FQGNSA come from the germline V gene. This chain links TRBV7-2 with TRBJ2-7; 8 bases align to TRBD2. Sequencing used PBMCs or T cells enriched from blood (not recorded which). The TCR sequence derives from a woman aged 25 to 39 who had recovered from COVID-19. The CDR3 nucleotides read TGTGCCAGCAGCTTAGTCGGGGGGGCGAAGACCGAGCAGTACTTC. Its translation: CASSLVGGAKTEQYF.